This T cell receptor beta chain was identified during a study of blood T cells in healthy people across ages. Together with a sample-barcoded 5' primer, a J-beta primer mix was included in a second PCR lasting about 6 to 11 cycles. TCRdb re-called the 5' RACE reads through MiXCR, storing one row per CDR3 protein. The profile shows roughly 800,000 distinct CDR3 sequences, 55% to 70% of them singletons. The germline V gene encodes CDR1 DFQATT and CDR2 SNEGSKA (reference sequence). There are 14 residues in the CDR3. Sequencing was carried out using blood. J is TRBJ2-1 and V is TRBV20-1, with a weak D call TRBD1 (6 bases). TRBJ2-7 matches the DNA end more closely, so the J call is doubtful. The clonotype originates from a man aged 25 to 40 in good health. CDR3 protein: CSARRGRAFYEQYF. The DNA of the CDR3 is TGCAGTGCTAGAAGGGGGAGAGCCTTCTACGAGCAGTACTTC.